Here is one T cell receptor (beta chain) with its context. Per the original data handling: Amplification from reference gene primers served as the basis for estimated nucleated cell counts. Using immunoSEQ multiplex PCR, the repertoire was profiled, and TCRdb retains in-frame clones only, with some absent. D and trimming come from the DNA, and the V and J calls and clone size come from that table. The sample includes 80,000 to 90,000 clones, around four fifths of them seen just once. This entry is derived from a study of blood T cell repertoires in COVID-19. Across the whole study: Sites across the United States, Italy and Spain contributed samples from acute and convalescent COVID-19. T cells, B-cell-depleted T cells, or PBMCs provided the cDNA or gDNA that served as material.

The V gene end was trimmed by 2 bases and the J gene end by 5 bases; junction bases not matched to a gene: 13. Germline CDR1 SEHNR, CDR2 FQNEAQ (reference sequence). The CDR3 covers 17 residues. The TCR sequence derives from a man aged 65-85 years with acute or convalescent COVID-19. The specimen sequenced was peripheral blood. This chain joins TRBV7-9 and TRBJ2-5; the match to TRBD1 covers 8 bases. CDR3 bases: TGTGCCAGCAGCTTACCCCTTGGACAGGGAAAGTCGGAGACCCAGTACTTC. As protein: CASSLPLGQGKSETQYF.